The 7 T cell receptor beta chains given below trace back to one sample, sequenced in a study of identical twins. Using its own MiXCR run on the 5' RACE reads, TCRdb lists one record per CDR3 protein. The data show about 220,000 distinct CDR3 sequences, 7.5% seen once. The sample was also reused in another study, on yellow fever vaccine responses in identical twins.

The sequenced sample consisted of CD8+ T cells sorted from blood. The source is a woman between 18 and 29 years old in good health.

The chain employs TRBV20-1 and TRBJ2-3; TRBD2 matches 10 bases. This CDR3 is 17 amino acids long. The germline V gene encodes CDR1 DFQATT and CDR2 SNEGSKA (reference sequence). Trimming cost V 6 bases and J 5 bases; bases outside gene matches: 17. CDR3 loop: CSAHSPAGGPMQDTQYF. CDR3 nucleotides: TGCAGTGCCCACAGTCCAGCGGGGGGGCCTATGCAAGATACGCAGTATTTT.

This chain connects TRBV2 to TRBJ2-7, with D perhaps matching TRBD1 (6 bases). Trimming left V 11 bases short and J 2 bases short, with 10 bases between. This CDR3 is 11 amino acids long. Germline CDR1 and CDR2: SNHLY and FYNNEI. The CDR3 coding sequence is TGTGCCCACAGGGCGGCCTACGAGCAGTACTTC. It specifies CAHRAAYEQYF.

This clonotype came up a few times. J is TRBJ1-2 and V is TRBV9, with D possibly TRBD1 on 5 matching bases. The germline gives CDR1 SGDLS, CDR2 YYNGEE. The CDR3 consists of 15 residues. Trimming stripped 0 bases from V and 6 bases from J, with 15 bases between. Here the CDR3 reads CASSVGQGGFNGYTF. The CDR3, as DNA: TGTGCCAGCAGCGTAGGGCAGGGAGGATTCAATGGCTACACCTTC.

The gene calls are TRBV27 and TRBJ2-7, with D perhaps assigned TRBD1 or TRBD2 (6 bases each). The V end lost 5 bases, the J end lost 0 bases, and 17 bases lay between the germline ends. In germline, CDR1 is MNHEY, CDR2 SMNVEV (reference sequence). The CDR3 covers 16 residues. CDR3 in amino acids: CASSPLRGGGSYEQYF. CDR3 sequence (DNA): TGTGCCAGCAGTCCCCTCCGTGGAGGGGGCTCCTACGAGCAGTACTTC.

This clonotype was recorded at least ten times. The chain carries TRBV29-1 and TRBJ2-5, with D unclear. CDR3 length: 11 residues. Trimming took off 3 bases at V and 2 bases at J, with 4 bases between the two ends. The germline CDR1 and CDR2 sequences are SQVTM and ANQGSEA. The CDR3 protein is CSVEGQETQYF. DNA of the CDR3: TGCAGCGTTGAGGGTCAAGAGACCCAGTACTTC.

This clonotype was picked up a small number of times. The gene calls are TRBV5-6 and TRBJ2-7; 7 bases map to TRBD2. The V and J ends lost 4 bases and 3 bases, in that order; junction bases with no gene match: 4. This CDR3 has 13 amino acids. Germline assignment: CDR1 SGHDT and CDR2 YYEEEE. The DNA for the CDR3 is TGTGCCAGCAGCCCCGGGACTATCTACGAGCAGTACGTC. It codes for CASSPGTIYEQYV.

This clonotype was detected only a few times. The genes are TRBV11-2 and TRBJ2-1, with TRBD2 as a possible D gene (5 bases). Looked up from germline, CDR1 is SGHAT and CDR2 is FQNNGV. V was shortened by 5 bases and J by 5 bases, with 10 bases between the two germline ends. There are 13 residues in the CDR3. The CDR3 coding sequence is TGTGCCAGCAGCCCCACTAGTAACAATGAGCAGTTCTTC. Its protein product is CASSPTSNNEQFF.